The sequence of this T cell receptor (beta chain) was determined in a study of blood T cells in healthy people across ages. Next came a second PCR, run for about 7 to 12 cycles, which used a sample-barcoded 5' primer along with a J-beta primer mix. A minimum of 3 million CDR3-containing paired-end reads was obtained for each sample. TCRdb processed the 5' RACE reads anew with MiXCR; each CDR3 protein has one entry. The sample includes more than 800,000 distinct CDR3 sequences, 29% of them seen just once. Germline V gene sequence: CDR1 SGHTA, CDR2 FQGNSA. The CDR3 extends over 17 amino acids. Germline trimming cut 2 bases from V and 5 bases from J; bases unmatched to any gene: 13. This clonotype was picked up many times. Its specificity is not known. Study results and caveats: Unknown CMV status may confound age-related changes in expanded clones.

The gene calls are TRBV7-2 and TRBJ2-3, with 7 positions matching TRBD2. The source of this sequence is a woman aged 80 or over in good health. The sequencing sample was made of blood. The CDR3 DNA sequence: TGTGCCAGCAGCTTATTGGCTAGCGGCGTCCGGGGAGATACGCAGTATTTT. Amino acid sequence: CASSLLASGVRGDTQYF. Filled out from reference TRBV7-2 and TRBJ2-3, the complete variable domain reads GAGVSQSPSNKVTEKGKDVELRCDPISGHTALYWYRQSLGQGLEFLIYFQGNSAPDKSGLPSDRFSAERTGGSVSTLTIQRTQQEDSAVYLCASSLLASGVRGDTQYFGPGTRLTVL.